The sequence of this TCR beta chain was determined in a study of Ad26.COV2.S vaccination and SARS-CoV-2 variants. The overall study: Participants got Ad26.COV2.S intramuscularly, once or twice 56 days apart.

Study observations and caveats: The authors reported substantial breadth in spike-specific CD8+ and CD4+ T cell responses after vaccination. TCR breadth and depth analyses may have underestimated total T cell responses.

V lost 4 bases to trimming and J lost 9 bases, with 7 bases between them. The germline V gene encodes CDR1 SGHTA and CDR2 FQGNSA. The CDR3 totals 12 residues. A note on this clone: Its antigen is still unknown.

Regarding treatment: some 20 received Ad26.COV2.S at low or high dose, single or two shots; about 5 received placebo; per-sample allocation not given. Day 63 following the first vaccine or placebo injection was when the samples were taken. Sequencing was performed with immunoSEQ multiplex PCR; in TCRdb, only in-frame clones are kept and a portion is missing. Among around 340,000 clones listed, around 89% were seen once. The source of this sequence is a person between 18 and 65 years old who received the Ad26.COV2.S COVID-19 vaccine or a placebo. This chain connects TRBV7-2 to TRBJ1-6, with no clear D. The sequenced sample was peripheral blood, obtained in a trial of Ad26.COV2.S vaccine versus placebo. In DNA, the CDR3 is TGTGCCAGCAGCTCCCGCATTTCACCCCTCCACTTT. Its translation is CASSSRISPLHF.